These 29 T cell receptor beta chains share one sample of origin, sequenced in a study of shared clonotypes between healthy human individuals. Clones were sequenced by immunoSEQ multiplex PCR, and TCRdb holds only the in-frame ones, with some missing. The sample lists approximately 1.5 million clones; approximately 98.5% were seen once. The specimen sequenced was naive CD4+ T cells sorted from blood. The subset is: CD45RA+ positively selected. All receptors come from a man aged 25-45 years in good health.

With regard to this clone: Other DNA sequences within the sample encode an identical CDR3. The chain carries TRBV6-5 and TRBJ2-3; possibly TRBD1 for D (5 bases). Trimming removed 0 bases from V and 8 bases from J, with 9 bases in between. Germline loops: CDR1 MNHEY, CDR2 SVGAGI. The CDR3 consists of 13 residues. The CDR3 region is CASSYSRGGTQYF. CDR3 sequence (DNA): TGTGCCAGCAGTTACTCTAGGGGTGGTACGCAGTATTTT.

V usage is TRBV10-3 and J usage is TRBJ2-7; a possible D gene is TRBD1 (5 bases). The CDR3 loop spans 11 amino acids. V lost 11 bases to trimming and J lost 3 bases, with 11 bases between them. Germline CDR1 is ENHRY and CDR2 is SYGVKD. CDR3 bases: TGTGCCCAAGGCCAGGGCTACGAGCAGTACTTC. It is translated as CAQGQGYEQYF.

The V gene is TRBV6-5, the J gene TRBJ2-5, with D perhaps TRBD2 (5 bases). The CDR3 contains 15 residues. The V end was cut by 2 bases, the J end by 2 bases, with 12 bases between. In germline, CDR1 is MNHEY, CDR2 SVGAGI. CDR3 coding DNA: TGTGCCAGCAGTTACGTTGGGCGGACTCAAGAGACCCAGTACTTC. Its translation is CASSYVGRTQETQYF.

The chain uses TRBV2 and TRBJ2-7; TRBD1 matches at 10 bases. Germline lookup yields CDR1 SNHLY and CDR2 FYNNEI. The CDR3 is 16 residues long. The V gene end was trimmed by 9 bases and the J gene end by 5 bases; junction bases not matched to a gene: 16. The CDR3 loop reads CASLRDRGTTSNEQYF. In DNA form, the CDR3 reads TGTGCCAGTCTCAGGGACAGGGGCACAACGTCCAACGAGCAGTACTTC. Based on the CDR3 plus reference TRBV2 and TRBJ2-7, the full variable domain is EPEVTQTPSHQVTQMGQEVILRCVPISNHLYFYWYRQILGQKVEFLVSFYNNEISEKSEIFDDQFSVERPDGSNFTLKIRSTKLEDSAMYFCASLRDRGTTSNEQYFGPGTRLTVT.

CDR3 protein: CASSLATDREYF. CDR3 in DNA: TGTGCCAGCAGCTTGGCCACGGACAGGGAGTACTTC. V usage is TRBV5-5 and J usage is TRBJ2-7; 8 nucleotides match TRBD1. The CDR3 covers 12 residues. Germline CDR1 is SGHKS and CDR2 is YYEKEE (reference sequence). V lost 0 bases to trimming and J lost 11 bases; unmatched junction nucleotides: 4.

The CDR3: CASSPTGEETQYF. DNA for the CDR3: TGTGCCAGCAGCCCAACCGGAGAAGAGACCCAGTACTTC. The chain links TRBV9 to TRBJ2-5; D ambiguous. Germline V gene lookup returns CDR1 SGDLS and CDR2 YYNGEE. Trimming took off 4 bases at V and 3 bases at J, with 10 bases between the two ends. The CDR3 spans 13 residues.

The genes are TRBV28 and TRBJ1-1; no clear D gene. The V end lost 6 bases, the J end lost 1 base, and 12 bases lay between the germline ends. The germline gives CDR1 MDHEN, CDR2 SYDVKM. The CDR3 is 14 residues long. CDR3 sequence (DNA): TGTGCCAGCAGCACCCCGGGCAGGAACACTGAAGCTTTCTTT. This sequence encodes CASSTPGRNTEAFF.

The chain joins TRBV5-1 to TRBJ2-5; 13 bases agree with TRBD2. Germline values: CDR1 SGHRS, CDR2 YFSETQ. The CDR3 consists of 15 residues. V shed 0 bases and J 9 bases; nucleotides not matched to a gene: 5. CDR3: CASSLGTSGGGAQYF. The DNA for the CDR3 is TGCGCCAGCAGCTTGGGGACTAGCGGGGGAGGGGCCCAGTACTTC.

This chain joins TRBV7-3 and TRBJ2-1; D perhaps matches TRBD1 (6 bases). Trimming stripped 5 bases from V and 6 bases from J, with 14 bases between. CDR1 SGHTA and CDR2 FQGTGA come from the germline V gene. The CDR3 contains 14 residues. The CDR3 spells CASSRQGMGNEQFF. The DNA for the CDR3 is TGTGCCAGCAGCCGGCAGGGGATGGGCAATGAGCAGTTCTTC.

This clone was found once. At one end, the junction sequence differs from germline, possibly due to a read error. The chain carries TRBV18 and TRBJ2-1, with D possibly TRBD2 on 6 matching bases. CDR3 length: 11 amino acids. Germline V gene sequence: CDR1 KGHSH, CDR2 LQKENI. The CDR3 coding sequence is TGTGCCAGCTCACCAGGCGGGAACGAAGTCTTC. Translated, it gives CASSPGGNEVF.

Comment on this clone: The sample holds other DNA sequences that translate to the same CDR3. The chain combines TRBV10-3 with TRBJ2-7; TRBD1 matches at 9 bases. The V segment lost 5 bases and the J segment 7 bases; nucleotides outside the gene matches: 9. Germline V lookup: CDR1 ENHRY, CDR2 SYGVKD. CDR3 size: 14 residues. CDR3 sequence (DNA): TGTGCCATCAGTTCCGGGACAGGGTCTTATGAGCAGTACTTC. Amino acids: CAISSGTGSYEQYF.

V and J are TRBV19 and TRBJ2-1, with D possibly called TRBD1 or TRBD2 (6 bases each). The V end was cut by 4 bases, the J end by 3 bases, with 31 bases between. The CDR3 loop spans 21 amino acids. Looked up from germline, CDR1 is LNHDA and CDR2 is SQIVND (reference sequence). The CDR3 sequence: CASSKDSGQGRVPRDYNEQFF. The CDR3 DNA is TGTGCCAGTAGTAAGGACAGCGGGCAGGGGAGAGTACCGCGGGACTACAATGAGCAGTTCTTC. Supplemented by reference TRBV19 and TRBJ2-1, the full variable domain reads DGGITQSPKYLFRKEGQNVTLSCEQNLNHDAMYWYRQDPGQGLRLIYYSQIVNDFQKGDIAEGYSVSREKKESFPLTVTSAQKNPTAFYLCASSKDSGQGRVPRDYNEQFFGPGTRLTVL.

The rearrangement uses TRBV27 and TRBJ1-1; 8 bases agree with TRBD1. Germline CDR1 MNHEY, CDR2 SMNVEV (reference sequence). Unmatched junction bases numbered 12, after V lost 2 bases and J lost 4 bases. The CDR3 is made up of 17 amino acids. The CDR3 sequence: CASSLRWQGAVGTEAFF. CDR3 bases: TGTGCCAGCAGTTTAAGATGGCAGGGGGCTGTCGGCACTGAAGCTTTCTTT.

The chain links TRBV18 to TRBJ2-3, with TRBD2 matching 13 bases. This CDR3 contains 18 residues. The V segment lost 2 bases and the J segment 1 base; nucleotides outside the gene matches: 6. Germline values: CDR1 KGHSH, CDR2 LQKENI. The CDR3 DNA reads TGTGCCAGCTCACCAGCGGGACTAGCGGGATGGGGCACAGATACGCAGTATTTT. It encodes CASSPAGLAGWGTDTQYF. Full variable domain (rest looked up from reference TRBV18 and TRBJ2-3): NAGVMQNPRHLVRRRGQEARLRCSPMKGHSHVYWYRQLPEEGLKFMVYLQKENIIDESGMPKERFSAEFPKEGPSILRIQQVVRGDSAAYFCASSPAGLAGWGTDTQYFGPGTRLTVL.

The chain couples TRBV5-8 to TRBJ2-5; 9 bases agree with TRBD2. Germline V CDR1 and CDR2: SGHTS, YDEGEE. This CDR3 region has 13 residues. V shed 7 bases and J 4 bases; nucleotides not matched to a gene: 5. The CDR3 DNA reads TGTGCCAGCCCGCAAGCGGGGGGAGAGACCCAGTACTTC. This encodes CASPQAGGETQYF.

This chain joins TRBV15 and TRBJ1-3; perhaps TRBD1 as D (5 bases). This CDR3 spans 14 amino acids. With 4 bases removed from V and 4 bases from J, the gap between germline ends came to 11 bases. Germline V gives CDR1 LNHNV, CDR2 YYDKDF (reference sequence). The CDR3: CATSTRDSGNTIYF. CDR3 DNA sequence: TGTGCCACCAGCACCCGGGACTCCGGAAACACCATATATTTT.

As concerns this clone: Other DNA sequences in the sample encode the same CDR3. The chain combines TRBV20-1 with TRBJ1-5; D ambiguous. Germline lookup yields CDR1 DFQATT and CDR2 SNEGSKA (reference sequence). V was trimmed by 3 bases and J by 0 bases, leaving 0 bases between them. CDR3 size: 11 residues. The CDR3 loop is CSASSNQPQHF. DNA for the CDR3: TGCAGTGCTAGTAGCAATCAGCCCCAGCATTTT.

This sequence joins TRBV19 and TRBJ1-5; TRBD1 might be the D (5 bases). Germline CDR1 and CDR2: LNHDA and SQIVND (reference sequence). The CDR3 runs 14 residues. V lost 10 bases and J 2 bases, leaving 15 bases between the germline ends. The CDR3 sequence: CATGTEVGNQPQHF. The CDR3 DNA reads TGTGCCACCGGGACGGAGGTGGGCAATCAGCCCCAGCATTTT.

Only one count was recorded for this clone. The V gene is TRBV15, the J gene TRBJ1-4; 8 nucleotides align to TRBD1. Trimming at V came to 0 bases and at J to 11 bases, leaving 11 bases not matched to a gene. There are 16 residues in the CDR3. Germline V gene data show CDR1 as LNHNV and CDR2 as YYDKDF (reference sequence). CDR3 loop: CATSRDPGQVSNKLFF. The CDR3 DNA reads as TGTGCCACCAGCAGAGATCCGGGACAGGTCTCGAATAAACTGTTTTTT.

CDR3 DNA sequence: TGTGCCAGCAGTTCCAGGGAGAGGCACAATGAGCAGTTCTTC. Its translation is CASSSRERHNEQFF. This chain connects TRBV7-2 to TRBJ2-1; D could derive from TRBD1 or TRBD2 (5 bases each). Trimming stripped 6 bases from V and 5 bases from J, with 14 bases between. The CDR3 totals 14 residues. Per germline, CDR1 SGHTA and CDR2 FQGNSA.

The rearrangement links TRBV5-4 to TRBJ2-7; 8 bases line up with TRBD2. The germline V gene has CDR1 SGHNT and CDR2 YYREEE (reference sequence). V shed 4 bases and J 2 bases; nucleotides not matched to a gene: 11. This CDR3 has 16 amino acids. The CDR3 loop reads CASSRGGGRSPYEQYF. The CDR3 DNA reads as TGTGCCAGCAGCCGCGGGGGCGGGAGGTCACCCTACGAGCAGTACTTC. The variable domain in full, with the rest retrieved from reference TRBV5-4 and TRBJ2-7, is ETGVTQSPTHLIKTRGQQVTLRCSSQSGHNTVSWYQQALGQGPQFIFQYYREEENGRGNFPPRFSGLQFPNYSSELNVNALELDDSALYLCASSRGGGRSPYEQYFGPGTRLTVT.

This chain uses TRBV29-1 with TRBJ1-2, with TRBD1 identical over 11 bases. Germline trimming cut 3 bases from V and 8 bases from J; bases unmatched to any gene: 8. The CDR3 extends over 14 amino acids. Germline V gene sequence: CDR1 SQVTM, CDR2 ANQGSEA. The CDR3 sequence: CSVEAGQGAVGYTF. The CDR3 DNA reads TGCAGCGTTGAGGCCGGACAGGGGGCTGTCGGCTACACCTTC.

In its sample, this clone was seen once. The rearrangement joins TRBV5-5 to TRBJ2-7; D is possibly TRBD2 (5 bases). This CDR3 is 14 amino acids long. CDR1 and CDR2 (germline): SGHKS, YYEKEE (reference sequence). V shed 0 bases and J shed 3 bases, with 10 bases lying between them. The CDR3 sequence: CASSLVRGLYEQYF. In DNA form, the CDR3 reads TGTGCCAGCAGCTTGGTTAGAGGACTCTACGAGCAGTACTTC.

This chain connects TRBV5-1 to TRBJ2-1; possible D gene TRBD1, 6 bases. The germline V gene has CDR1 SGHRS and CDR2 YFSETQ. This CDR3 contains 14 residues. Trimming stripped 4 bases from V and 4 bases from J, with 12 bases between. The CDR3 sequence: CASSPSTGYNEQFF. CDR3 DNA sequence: TGCGCCAGCAGCCCCTCTACAGGGTACAATGAGCAGTTCTTC.

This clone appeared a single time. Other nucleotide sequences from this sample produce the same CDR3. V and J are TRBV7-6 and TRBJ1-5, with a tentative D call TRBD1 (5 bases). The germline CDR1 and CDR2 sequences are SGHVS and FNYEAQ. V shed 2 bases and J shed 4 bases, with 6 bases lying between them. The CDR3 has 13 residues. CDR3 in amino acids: CASSLRQNQPQHF. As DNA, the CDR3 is TGTGCCAGCAGCTTAAGACAGAATCAGCCCCAGCATTTT.

The CDR3 sequence: CASSPLRGSGYGYTF. As DNA, the CDR3 is TGTGCCAGCAGCCCTCTTCGGGGAAGCGGCTATGGCTACACCTTC. The rearrangement uses TRBV9 and TRBJ1-2, with unresolved D. The CDR3 covers 15 residues. Trimming removed 4 bases from V and 4 bases from J, with 17 bases in between. Germline CDR1 is SGDLS and CDR2 is YYNGEE. Using reference TRBV9 and TRBJ1-2 for the parts outside the CDR3, the full variable domain is DSGVTQTPKHLITATGQRVTLRCSPRSGDLSVYWYQQSLDQGLQFLIQYYNGEERAKGNILERFSAQQFPDLHSELNLSSLELGDSALYFCASSPLRGSGYGYTFGSGTRLTVV.

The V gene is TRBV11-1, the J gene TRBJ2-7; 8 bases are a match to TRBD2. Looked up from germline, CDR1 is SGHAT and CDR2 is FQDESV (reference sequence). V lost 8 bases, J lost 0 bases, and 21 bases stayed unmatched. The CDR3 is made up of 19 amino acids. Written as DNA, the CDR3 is TGTGCCAGCTCCCAAGGGCTAGCGGGTGCCGACCGGAGCTCCTACGAGCAGTACTTC. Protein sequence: CASSQGLAGADRSSYEQYF.

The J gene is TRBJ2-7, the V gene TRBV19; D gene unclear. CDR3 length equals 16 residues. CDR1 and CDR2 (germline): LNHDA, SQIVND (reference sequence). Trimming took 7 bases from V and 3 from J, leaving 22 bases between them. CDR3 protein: CASTPSGLDAYYEQYF. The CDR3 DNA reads TGTGCCAGTACCCCGTCTGGGCTAGACGCTTACTACGAGCAGTACTTC.

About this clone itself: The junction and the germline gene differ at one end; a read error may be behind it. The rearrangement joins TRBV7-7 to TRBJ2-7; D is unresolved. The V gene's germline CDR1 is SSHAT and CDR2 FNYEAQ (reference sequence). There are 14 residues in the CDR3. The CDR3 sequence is CASSVSEGTYEQYF. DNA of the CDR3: TGTGCTAGCAGCGTATCGGAAGGGACCTACGAGCAGTACTTC.